This T cell receptor (beta chain) was profiled in a study of T cells after yellow fever vaccination. General study results and limits: Abundant bulk-derived clonotypes could contaminate FACS-sorted repertoires.

The CDR3 is 11 residues long. Germline V CDR1 and CDR2: DFQATT, SNEGSKA (reference sequence). V gave up 1 base and J gave up 5 bases, with 5 bases separating them. With regard to this clonotype: Its antigen is not identified.

Production of TCR cDNA was by 5'RACE template switching, which also added a universal primer site and UMIs. MiXCR, run by TCRdb on the 5' RACE reads, gives a single entry per CDR3 protein. The sample includes a few hundred thousand distinct CDR3 sequences, about 15% of them seen just once. This sequence joins TRBV20-1 and TRBJ2-5, with D hard to call. The clonotype was recovered from a man between 18 and 29 years old who received the YFV17D yellow fever vaccine. The specimen comprised PBMCs, sampled around 5 days after the first yellow fever vaccination. The CDR3 spells CSARVSETQYF. The CDR3 DNA sequence: TGCAGTGCTAGAGTATCGGAGACCCAGTACTTC.